Sequencing of this TCR beta chain was carried out in a study of shared clonotypes between healthy human individuals. Study-wide points: Clonotypes shared by all four sorted-subset donors had higher generation probabilities than non-shared clonotypes.

The study enrolled healthy HIV-negative adults without recent acute infections or vaccinations as donors. Assay: immunoSEQ multiplex PCR; the TCRdb copy retains only in-frame clones and omits some. The sample yields roughly 200,000 clones, approximately 62% seen once. V gave up 5 bases and J gave up 4 bases, with 13 bases separating them. Germline V CDR1 and CDR2: SNHLY, FYNNEI. The CDR3 contains 14 residues. This clone was found a few times. What it binds is not known. This clonotype was obtained from a man aged 25 to 40 in good health. The genes are TRBV2 and TRBJ2-3; unclear D gene. Sequencing was carried out using memory CD4+ T cells sorted from blood. Subset here: CD45RA-negative fraction. The CDR3 here is CASSIRAQADTQYF. Written as DNA, the CDR3 is TGTGCCAGCAGTATAAGGGCACAAGCAGATACGCAGTATTTT.